The rows below give T cell receptor beta chains drawn from one sample of a study of beta chain features in type 1 diabetes. TCRdb's copy holds only in-frame clones and misses some; the assay was immunoSEQ multiplex PCR. The sample lists 150,000 to 190,000 clones, 10% to 13% occurring once. The sample comprised central memory CD4+ T cells from blood. Receptor source: a man aged 30-40 years with type 1 diabetes. Each CDR3 is given with its conserved first and last residue. Not every row has a clone size; where given, it reads once, few, many or a size class.

j_call,v_call,clone_size,cdr3_aa
TRBJ2-7,TRBV5-1,NA,CASNSDGGSSYEQYF
TRBJ2-7,TRBV7-2,NA,CASSLASLAQYF
TRBJ2-3,TRBV18,NA,CASSYGTSGSTDTQYF
TRBJ1-1,TRBV4-2,NA,CASSQDSLNTEAFF
TRBJ2-1,TRBV5-1,NA,CASSFTPGGPMNEQFF
TRBJ2-1,TRBV9,NA,CASSRLTSFNEQFF
TRBJ1-1,TRBV5-1,NA,CASSTQTGEGTEAFF
TRBJ1-1,TRBV15,NA,CATSRVVNLNTEAFF
TRBJ1-1,TRBV28,NA,CASMGQGTEAFF
TRBJ1-1,TRBV29-1,NA,CSALPGDTEAFF
TRBJ1-1,TRBV7-2,NA,CASSFAVNTEAFF
TRBJ2-7,TRBV5-1,NA,CASSLVPTGAGAVYEQYF
TRBJ2-1,TRBV5-1,NA,CASSFRDRDYNEQFF
TRBJ1-4,TRBV7-2,few,CATAGGVNEKLFF
TRBJ1-2,TRBV4-2,NA,CASSQGGDYGYTF
TRBJ2-7,TRBV5-4,NA,CASSPGGTGSPYEQYF
TRBJ2-2,TRBV5-1,few,CASSLRAGGASGELFF
TRBJ2-5,TRBV6-5,NA,CASSSHQETQYF
TRBJ2-7,TRBV9,NA,CASSVDAGGGYEQYF
TRBJ2-7,TRBV18,NA,CASSPTGQGAEQYF
TRBJ2-1,TRBV5-4,few,CASSHATSKADQGNEQFF
TRBJ1-5,TRBV2,NA,CASTLEVNQPQHF
TRBJ1-4,TRBV29-1,few,CSVEEGQRNEKLFF
TRBJ2-1,TRBV7-9,few,CASSFDSEQFF
TRBJ1-4,TRBV7-9,few,CASSLWRQATNEKLFF
TRBJ2-1,TRBV2,NA,CASIAGQGGYNEQFF
TRBJ2-3,TRBV11-1,few,CASGRRRKTDTQYF
TRBJ2-1,TRBV7-2,NA,CASSFGLAGGNEQFF
TRBJ2-3,TRBV7-3,NA,CASSPGTSGVYSTDTQYF
TRBJ1-4,TRBV7-9,few,CASSLYNSLIHEKLFF
TRBJ2-7,TRBV28,few,CASSLFVGGPYYEQYF
TRBJ2-7,TRBV13,NA,CASSRGTSGLYEQYF
TRBJ2-5,TRBV7-7,NA,CASSPGGVETQYF
TRBJ2-2,TRBV7-2,few,CASSPDRDYTGELFF
TRBJ1-3,TRBV27,NA,CASRGQRGNTIYF
TRBJ2-1,TRBV9,NA,CASSPLGVGYEQFF
TRBJ2-7,TRBV6-5,NA,CASTRLTSHSYEQYF
TRBJ1-2,TRBV10-3,few,CAISPAPGQGGNYGYTF